Below are 10 T cell receptor beta chains sequenced from a single sample in a study of T cell repertoires in cytomegalovirus infection. TCRdb re-derived calls from the reads in MiXCR, one entry per CDR3 protein. The sample lists about 180,000 distinct CDR3 sequences, roughly 15% occurring once. The specimen was CD8+ T cells from PBMCs. The receptors originated from a human donor in good health (CMV status not recorded). Some clones in this sample may be carry-over from other donors' samples.

This clonotype occurred a few times. V is TRBV7-9 and J is TRBJ1-1; D may be TRBD1 (6 bases). The CDR3 consists of 15 residues. V lost 4 bases to trimming and J lost 0 bases, with 12 bases between them. The V gene's germline CDR1 is SEHNR and CDR2 FQNEAQ (reference sequence). DNA for the CDR3: TGTGCCAGCAGCTATCCACAGGGTATGAACACTGAAGCTTTCTTT. This encodes CASSYPQGMNTEAFF.

V usage is TRBV14 and J usage is TRBJ2-7; tentatively, D is TRBD1 (6 bases). Trimming took 3 bases from V and 2 from J, leaving 11 bases between them. In germline, CDR1 is SGHDN, CDR2 FVKESK. The length of the CDR3 is 14 residues. The chain's CDR3 is CASSHPDSTYEQYF. The CDR3 DNA is TGTGCCAGCAGCCACCCGGACAGTACCTACGAGCAGTACTTC.

In its sample, this clonotype was seen many times. The V gene is TRBV7-8, the J gene TRBJ1-5; D ambiguous. The CDR3 has 17 amino acids. Germline CDR1 and CDR2: SGHVS and FQNEAQ. Trimming removed 1 base at V and 5 bases at J, with 18 bases between. The CDR3: CASSLDATPEGYQPQHF. In nucleotides, the CDR3 is TGTGCCAGCAGCTTAGACGCCACCCCCGAGGGTTATCAGCCCCAGCATTTT. Filled out from reference TRBV7-8 and TRBJ1-5, the complete variable domain reads GAGVSQSPRYKVAKRGQDVALRCDPISGHVSLFWYQQALGQGPEFLTYFQNEAQLDKSGLPSDRFFAERPEGSVSTLKIQRTQQEDSAVYLCASSLDATPEGYQPQHFGDGTRLSIL.

In this sample, this clonotype turned up many times. The genes are TRBV12-3 or TRBV12-4 and TRBJ2-2, with 10 bases fitting TRBD1. V was pared by 5 bases and J by 0 bases, with 6 bases of the junction left unmatched. The CDR3 length is 17 residues. CDR3 in amino acids: CASSPYGTGANTGELFF. DNA of the CDR3: TGTGCCAGCAGTCCCTACGGGACAGGGGCGAACACCGGGGAGCTGTTTTTT.

Only a few counts were recorded for this clonotype. The chain carries TRBV28 and TRBJ2-6; a possible D gene is TRBD2 (6 bases). There are 16 residues in the CDR3. V was shortened by 3 bases and J by 0 bases, with 9 bases between the two germline ends. The germline CDR1 and CDR2 sequences are MDHEN and SYDVKM. CDR3 nucleotide sequence: TGTGCCAGCAGTTTGGACTACAGCTCTGGGGCCAACGTCCTGACTTTC. It translates to CASSLDYSSGANVLTF.

The chain employs TRBV6-2 or TRBV6-3 and TRBJ1-5, with 8 bases identical to TRBD1. V dropped 0 bases and J dropped 3; count of bases not matched to a gene: 4. There are 16 residues in the CDR3. Germline V CDR1 and CDR2: MNHEY, SVGEGT. In DNA form, the CDR3 reads TGTGCCAGCAGTTACTCGACGGACAGGGACAATCAGCCCCAGCATTTT. Translating it yields CASSYSTDRDNQPQHF.

CDR3 sequence reads: CASIRTGELFF. CDR3 bases: TGTGCCAGCATCAGGACCGGGGAGCTGTTTTTT. The genes are TRBV12-3 or TRBV12-4 and TRBJ2-2; D remains ambiguous. Between the trimmed V and J ends, which lost 7 bases and 5 bases, there was a span of 5 bases. The CDR3 length is 11 residues.

The rearrangement links TRBV4-3 to TRBJ2-5; TRBD1 matches 7 bases. Germline V gene sequence: CDR1 LGHNA, CDR2 YSLEER. V was pared by 0 bases and J by 4 bases, with 2 bases of the junction left unmatched. This CDR3 is built from 14 residues. The CDR3 nucleotides are TGCGCCAGCAGCCAAGATCCAGGGGGAGAGACCCAGTACTTC. Translating it yields CASSQDPGGETQYF.

In its sample, this clonotype was seen many times. This chain uses TRBV7-2 with TRBJ2-3; 7 bases match TRBD2. The V gene end was trimmed by 2 bases and the J gene end by 7 bases; junction bases not matched to a gene: 9. Germline CDR1 is SGHTA and CDR2 is FQGNSA. The CDR3 sequence is 15 residues long. The CDR3: CASSLREAFIYTQYF. CDR3 coding DNA: TGTGCCAGCAGCTTACGGGAGGCTTTCATTTATACGCAGTATTTT.

V gene TRBV28 combines with J gene TRBJ1-2; D call uncertain. V gave up 2 bases and J gave up 7 bases, with 11 bases separating them. The CDR3 runs to 13 residues. The V gene's germline CDR1 is MDHEN and CDR2 SYDVKM. In nucleotides, the CDR3 is TGTGCCAGCAGTTTAGCCCGTAGCGGTGGCTACACCTTC. It specifies CASSLARSGGYTF.